This T cell receptor (beta chain) was sequenced during a study of CD8 T cells in ankylosing spondylitis. This clonotype was recorded many times. Each CDR3 protein gets one entry after TCRdb re-called the 5' RACE reads with MiXCR. The repertoire holds roughly 250,000 distinct CDR3 sequences, with roughly 8.6% as singletons. This receptor was obtained from a male donor with ankylosing spondylitis or in good health (not recorded which). Sequencing input: blood, either unsorted or a sorted T cell fraction (not recorded which).

The CDR3 sequence: CSAGQYSARGQFF. CDR3 DNA: TGCAGTGCTGGCCAGTATTCGGCGCGGGGGCAGTTCTTC. The chain joins TRBV20-1 to TRBJ2-1; tentatively, D is TRBD2 (6 bases). The CDR3 consists of 13 residues. The V gene lost 5 bases and the J gene lost 12 bases, with 20 bases spanning the gap. CDR1 and CDR2 from the germline V gene are DFQATT and SNEGSKA (reference sequence).